Described below is a single T cell receptor (beta chain) sequence and its context. The assay was immunoSEQ multiplex PCR, and TCRdb's table has in-frame clones only and misses some. This sample has about 51,000 clones, with around 80% found just once. These data belong to a study of PD-1 blockade in mismatch repair-deficient tumors. PCR or immunohistochemistry showed mismatch repair deficiency in every enrolled patient. TCR sequencing covered a few patients who responded to pembrolizumab. CDR3 size: 16 residues. The germline V and J ends were trimmed by 0 bases and 3 bases, with 13 bases remaining between them. Germline CDR1 is LGHNA and CDR2 is YSLEER.

The starting material was peripheral blood, obtained 4 weeks after starting pembrolizumab. The chain combines TRBV4-3 with TRBJ2-3; a possible D gene is TRBD2 (5 bases). The TCR was taken from an adult with mismatch repair-deficient cancer. The DNA of the CDR3 is TGCGCCAGCAGCCAAGATCGTGACTACTTTACAGATACGCAGTATTTT. Translating gives CASSQDRDYFTDTQYF.